This T cell receptor beta chain is drawn from a study of blood T cell repertoires in COVID-19. Study-level information: Acute-phase and convalescent COVID-19 samples originated in the United States, Italy and Spain.

Libraries were prepared by immunoSEQ multiplex PCR; TCRdb keeps only in-frame clonotypes and omits some of them. The sample yields under 500,000 clones, around 87% seen once. In terms of age and location, participants ranged from about 18 to 100 years and lived in about 25 US areas. Two negative PCRs, clearance, or symptom resolution were required of recovered Cohort 3 donors. The specimen sequenced was PBMCs or T cells enriched from blood (not recorded which). This receptor was identified in a man in his thirties or forties who had recovered from COVID-19.

CDR3 sequence: CASLPKDFRAYNEQFF. The CDR3 coding sequence is TGTGCCAGCCTACCTAAGGACTTCCGAGCGTACAATGAGCAGTTCTTC. This rearrangement joins TRBV19 to TRBJ2-1; perhaps TRBD2 as D (5 bases). This CDR3 is built from 16 residues. Looked up from germline, CDR1 is LNHDA and CDR2 is SQIVND (reference sequence). V lost 9 bases to trimming and J lost 4 bases, with 22 bases between them.